The sequence of this TCR beta chain was determined in a study of a mutant IDH1 vaccine in newly diagnosed glioma. About the research overall: The patients were given eight vaccinations, one each in weeks 1, 3, 5, 7, 11, 15, 19 and 23. Averaging 40.4 years of age, treated patients were around 60% male and approximately 40% female. Receipt of radiotherapy, temozolomide, or both preceded the study, and most received both. Initiation of the vaccine course occurred 4-6 weeks after radiotherapy alone, or alongside temozolomide cycles.

Specified time point: week 5, during vaccination. Topical imiquimod was applied with each vaccine dose, which held 300 ug of mutant IDH1 20-mer peptide. Repertoires were generated with immunoSEQ multiplex PCR, while TCRdb's copy carries only in-frame clones and drops some. The profile shows about 25,000 clones, roughly 77% of them singletons. Concerning this clone itself: No antigen is known for it.

The sequence came from a middle-aged man with glioma. Here the sequenced sample was PBMCs, taken from a glioma patient whose treatment included an IDH1 peptide vaccine.

CDR3 sequence (DNA): TGTGCCTGGAACAACCGGGCCTGGGGCTACACCTTC. It codes for CAWNNRAWGYTF. The genes are TRBV30 and TRBJ1-2; D not resolved. Trimming left V 4 bases short and J 8 bases short, with 14 bases between. There are 12 residues in the CDR3. The germline CDR1 and CDR2 sequences are GTSNPN and SVGIG (reference sequence).